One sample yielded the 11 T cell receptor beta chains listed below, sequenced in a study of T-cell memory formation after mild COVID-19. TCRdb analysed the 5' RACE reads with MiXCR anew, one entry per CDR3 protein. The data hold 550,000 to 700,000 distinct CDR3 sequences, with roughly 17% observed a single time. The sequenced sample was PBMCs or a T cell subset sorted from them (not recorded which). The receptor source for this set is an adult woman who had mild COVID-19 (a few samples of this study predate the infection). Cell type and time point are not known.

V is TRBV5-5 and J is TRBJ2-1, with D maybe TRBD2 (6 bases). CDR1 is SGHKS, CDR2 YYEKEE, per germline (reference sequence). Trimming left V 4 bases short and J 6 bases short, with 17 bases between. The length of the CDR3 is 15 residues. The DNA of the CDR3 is TGTGCCAGCAGCATGGGAGGATATAGAGGCAATGAGCAGTTCTTC. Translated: CASSMGGYRGNEQFF.

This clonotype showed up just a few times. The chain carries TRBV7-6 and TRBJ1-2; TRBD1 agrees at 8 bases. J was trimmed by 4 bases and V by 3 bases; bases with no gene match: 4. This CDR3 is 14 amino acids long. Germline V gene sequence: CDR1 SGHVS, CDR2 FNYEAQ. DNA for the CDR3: TGTGCCAGCAGCTTTGGGACAGGAGGCTATGGCTACACCTTC. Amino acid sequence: CASSFGTGGYGYTF.

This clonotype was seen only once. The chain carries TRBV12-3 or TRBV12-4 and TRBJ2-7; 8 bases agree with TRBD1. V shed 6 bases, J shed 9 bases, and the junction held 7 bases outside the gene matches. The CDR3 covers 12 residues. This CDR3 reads CASSPDRERQYF. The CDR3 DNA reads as TGTGCCAGCAGCCCGGACAGGGAGAGGCAGTACTTC.

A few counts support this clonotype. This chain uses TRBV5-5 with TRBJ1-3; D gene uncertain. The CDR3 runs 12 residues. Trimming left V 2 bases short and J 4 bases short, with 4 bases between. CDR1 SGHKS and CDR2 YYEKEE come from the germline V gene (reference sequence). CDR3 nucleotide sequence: TGTGCCAGCAGCTTTGACGGAAACACCATATATTTT. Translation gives CASSFDGNTIYF.

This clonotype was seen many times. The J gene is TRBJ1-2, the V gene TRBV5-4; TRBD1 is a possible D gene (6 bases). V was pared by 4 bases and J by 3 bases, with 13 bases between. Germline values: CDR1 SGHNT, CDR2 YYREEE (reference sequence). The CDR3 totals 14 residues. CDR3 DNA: TGTGCCAGCAGCCCGGAACAGGGCTACTATGGCTACACCTTC. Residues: CASSPEQGYYGYTF.

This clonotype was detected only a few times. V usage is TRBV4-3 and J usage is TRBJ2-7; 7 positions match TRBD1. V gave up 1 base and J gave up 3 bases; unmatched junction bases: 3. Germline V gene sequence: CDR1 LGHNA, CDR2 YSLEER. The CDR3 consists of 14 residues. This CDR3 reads CASSQATGHYEQYF. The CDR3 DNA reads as TGCGCCAGCAGCCAAGCGACAGGGCACTACGAGCAGTACTTC.

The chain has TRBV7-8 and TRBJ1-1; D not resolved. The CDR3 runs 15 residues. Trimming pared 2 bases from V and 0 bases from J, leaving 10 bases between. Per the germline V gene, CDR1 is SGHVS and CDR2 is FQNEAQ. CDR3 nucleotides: TGTGCCAGCAGCTTATACCAGATCATGAACACTGAAGCTTTCTTT. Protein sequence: CASSLYQIMNTEAFF.

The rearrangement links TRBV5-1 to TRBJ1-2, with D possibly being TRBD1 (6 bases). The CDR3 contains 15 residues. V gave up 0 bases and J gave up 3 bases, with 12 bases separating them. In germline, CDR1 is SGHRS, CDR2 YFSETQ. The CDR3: CASSLVAGGDYGYTF. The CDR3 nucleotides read TGCGCCAGCAGCTTGGTAGCCGGGGGCGACTATGGCTACACCTTC.

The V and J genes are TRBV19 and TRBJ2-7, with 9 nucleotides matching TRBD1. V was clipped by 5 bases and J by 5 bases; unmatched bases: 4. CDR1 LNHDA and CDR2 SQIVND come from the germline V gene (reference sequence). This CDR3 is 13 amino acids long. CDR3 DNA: TGTGCCAGTAGTCGACAGGGGGGACACGAGCAGTACTTC. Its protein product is CASSRQGGHEQYF.

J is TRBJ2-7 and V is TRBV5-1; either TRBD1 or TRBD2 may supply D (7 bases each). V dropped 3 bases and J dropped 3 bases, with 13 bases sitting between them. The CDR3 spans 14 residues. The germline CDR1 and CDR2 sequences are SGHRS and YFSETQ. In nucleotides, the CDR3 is TGCGCCAGCAGCTCGCCAGGGGGGGGCTACGAGCAGTACTTC. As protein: CASSSPGGGYEQYF.

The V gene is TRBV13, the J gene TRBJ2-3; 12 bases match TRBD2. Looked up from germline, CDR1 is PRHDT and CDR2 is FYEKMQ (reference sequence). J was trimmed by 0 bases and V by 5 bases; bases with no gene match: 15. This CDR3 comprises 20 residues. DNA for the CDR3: TGTGCCAGCAGCGGGAGGTTGAGACTAGCGGGGGAATCTAGCACAGATACGCAGTATTTT. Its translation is CASSGRLRLAGESSTDTQYF.